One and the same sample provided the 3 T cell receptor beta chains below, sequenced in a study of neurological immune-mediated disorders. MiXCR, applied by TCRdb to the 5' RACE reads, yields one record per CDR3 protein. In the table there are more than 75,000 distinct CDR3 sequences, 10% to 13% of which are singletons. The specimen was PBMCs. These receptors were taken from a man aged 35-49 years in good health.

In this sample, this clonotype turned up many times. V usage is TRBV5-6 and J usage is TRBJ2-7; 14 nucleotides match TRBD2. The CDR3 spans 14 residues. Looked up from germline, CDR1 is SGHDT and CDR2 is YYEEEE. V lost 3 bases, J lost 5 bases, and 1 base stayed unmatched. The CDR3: CASSSGLAGDEQYF. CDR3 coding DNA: TGTGCCAGCAGCTCGGGACTAGCGGGAGACGAGCAGTACTTC.

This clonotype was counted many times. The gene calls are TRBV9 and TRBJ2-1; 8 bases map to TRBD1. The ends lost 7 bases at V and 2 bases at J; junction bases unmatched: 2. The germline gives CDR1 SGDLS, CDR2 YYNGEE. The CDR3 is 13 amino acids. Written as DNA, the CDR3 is TGTGCCAGCCAGGGACAGGCCTACAATGAGCAGTTCTTC. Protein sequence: CASQGQAYNEQFF.

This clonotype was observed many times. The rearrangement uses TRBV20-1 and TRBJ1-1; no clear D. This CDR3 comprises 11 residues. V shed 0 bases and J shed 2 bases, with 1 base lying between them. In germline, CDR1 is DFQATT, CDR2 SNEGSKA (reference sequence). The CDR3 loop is CSARDNTEAFF. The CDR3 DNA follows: TGCAGTGCTAGAGATAACACTGAAGCTTTCTTT.